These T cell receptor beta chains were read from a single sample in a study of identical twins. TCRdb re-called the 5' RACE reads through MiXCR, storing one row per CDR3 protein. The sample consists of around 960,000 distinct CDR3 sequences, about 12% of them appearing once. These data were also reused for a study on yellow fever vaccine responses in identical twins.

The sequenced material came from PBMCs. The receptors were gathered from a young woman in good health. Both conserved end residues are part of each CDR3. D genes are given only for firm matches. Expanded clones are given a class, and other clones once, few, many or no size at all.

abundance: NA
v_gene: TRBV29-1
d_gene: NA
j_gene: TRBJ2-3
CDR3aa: CSVDVGGRTDTQYF
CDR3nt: TGCAGCGTTGATGTCGGGGGTCGCACAGATACGCAGTATTTT

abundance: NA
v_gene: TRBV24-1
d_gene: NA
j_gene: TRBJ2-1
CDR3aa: CATSDMYEQFF
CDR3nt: TGTGCCACCAGTGACATGTATGAGCAGTTCTTC

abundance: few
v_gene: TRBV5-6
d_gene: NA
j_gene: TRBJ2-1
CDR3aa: CASSRSSVYNEQFF
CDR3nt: TGTGCCAGCAGCCGCTCTAGCGTTTACAATGAGCAGTTCTTC

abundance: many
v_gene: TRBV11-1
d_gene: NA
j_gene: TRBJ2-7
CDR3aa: CASSSQREQYF
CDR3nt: TGTGCCAGCAGCTCACAACGCGAGCAGTACTTC

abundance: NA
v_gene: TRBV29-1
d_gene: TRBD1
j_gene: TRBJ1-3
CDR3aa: CSVGTGPGNTIYF
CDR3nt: TGCAGCGTTGGGACAGGTCCTGGAAACACCATATATTTT

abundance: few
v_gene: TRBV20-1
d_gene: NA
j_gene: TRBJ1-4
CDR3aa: CSASGWGSTNEKLFF
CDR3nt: TGCAGTGCCTCTGGGTGGGGATCAACTAATGAAAAACTGTTTTTT

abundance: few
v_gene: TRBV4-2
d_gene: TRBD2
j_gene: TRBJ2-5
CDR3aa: CASSQEVGLAGLAYF
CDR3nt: TGTGCCAGCAGCCAAGAAGTGGGACTAGCGGGGTTGGCCTACTTC

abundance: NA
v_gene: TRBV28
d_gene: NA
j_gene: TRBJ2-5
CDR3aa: CASSQPGAPWQETQCF
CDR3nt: TGTGCCAGCAGTCAGCCGGGGGCTCCGTGGCAAGAGACCCAGTGCTTC

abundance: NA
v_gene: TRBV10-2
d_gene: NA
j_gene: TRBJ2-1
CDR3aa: CASSERNYNEQFF
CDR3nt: TGCGCCAGCAGTGAGAGGAACTACAATGAGCAGTTCTTC

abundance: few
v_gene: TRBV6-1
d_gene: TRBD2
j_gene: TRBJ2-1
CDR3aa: CASMRLSGRSYNEQFF
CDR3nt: TGTGCCAGCATGCGATTAAGCGGGAGATCCTACAATGAGCAGTTCTTC

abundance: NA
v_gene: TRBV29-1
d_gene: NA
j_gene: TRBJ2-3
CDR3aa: CSVEWSGTQYF
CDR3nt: TGCAGCGTTGAATGGAGCGGTACGCAGTATTTT

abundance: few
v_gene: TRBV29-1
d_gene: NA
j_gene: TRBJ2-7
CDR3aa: CSVGNSYEQYF
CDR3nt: TGCAGCGTTGGTAACTCCTACGAGCAGTACTTC

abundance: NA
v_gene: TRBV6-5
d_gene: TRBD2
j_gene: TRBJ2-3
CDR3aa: CASSHDGLADTQYF
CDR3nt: TGTGCCAGCAGTCACGACGGACTAGCAGATACGCAGTATTTT

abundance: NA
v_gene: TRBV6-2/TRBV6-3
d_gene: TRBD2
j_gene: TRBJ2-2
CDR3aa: CASSPPRGGLAGFNTGELFF
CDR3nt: TGTGCCAGCAGCCCCCCAAGGGGTGGACTAGCGGGATTTAACACCGGGGAGCTGTTTTTT

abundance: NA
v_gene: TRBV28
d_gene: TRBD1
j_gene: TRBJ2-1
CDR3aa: CASSLYARSSVGQVLERSEQFF
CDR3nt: TGTGCCAGCAGTTTATATGCTCGGTCCTCCGTGGGACAGGTCCTCGAGAGGAGTGAGCAGTTCTTC

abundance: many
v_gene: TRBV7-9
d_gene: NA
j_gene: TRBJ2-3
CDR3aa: CASSFGSDTQYF
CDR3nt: TGTGCCAGCAGCTTCGGTTCAGATACGCAGTATTTT

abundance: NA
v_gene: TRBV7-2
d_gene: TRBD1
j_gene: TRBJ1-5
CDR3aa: CASSPDRAHNQPQHF
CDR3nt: TGTGCCAGCAGCCCGGACAGGGCACACAATCAGCCCCAGCATTTT

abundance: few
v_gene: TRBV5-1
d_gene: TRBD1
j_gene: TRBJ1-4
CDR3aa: CASSLTGENNEKLFF
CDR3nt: TGCGCCAGCAGCTTGACAGGGGAAAATAATGAAAAACTGTTTTTT

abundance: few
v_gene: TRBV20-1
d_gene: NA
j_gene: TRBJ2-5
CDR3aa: CSASRTGGRQETQYF
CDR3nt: TGCAGTGCTAGCCGGACGGGCGGCCGGCAAGAGACCCAGTACTTC

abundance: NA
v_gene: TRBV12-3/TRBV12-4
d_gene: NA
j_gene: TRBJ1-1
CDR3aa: CASRRLATGNTEAFF
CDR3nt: TGTGCCAGCAGGCGCCTCGCGACAGGGAACACTGAAGCTTTCTTT

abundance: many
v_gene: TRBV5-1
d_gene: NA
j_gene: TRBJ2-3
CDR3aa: CASSFGGPDTQYF
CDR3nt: TGTGCCAGCAGTTTTGGGGGGCCAGATACGCAGTATTTT

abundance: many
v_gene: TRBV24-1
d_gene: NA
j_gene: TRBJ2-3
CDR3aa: CATSDRRGAGTDTQYF
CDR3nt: TGTGCCACCAGTGACCGGAGGGGGGCGGGCACAGATACGCAGTATTTT

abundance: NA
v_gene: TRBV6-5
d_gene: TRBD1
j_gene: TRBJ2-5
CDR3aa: CASSYGGQGWETQYF
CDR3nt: TGTGCCAGCAGTTACGGGGGACAGGGGTGGGAGACCCAGTACTTC

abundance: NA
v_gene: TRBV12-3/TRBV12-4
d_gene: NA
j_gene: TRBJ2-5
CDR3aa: CASSLRSRETQYF
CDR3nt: TGTGCCAGCAGTTTAAGGTCCCGAGAGACCCAGTACTTC

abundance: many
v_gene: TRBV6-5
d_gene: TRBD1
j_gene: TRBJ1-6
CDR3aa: CASSYTGQGHSPLHF
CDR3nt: TGTGCCAGCAGTTACACGGGACAGGGACATTCACCCCTCCACTTT

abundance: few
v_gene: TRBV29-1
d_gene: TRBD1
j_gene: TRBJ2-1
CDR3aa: CSVGTGGGYNEQFF
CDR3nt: TGCAGCGTGGGGACAGGGGGGGGTTACAATGAGCAGTTCTTC

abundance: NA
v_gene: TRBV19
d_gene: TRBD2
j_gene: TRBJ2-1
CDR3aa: CASSRSASGKPNEQFF
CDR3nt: TGTGCCAGTAGCCGCTCGGCTAGCGGAAAACCTAATGAGCAGTTCTTC

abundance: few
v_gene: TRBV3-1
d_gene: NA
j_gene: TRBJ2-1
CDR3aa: CASSQDSSGLSSYNEQFF
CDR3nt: TGTGCCAGCAGCCAAGATTCGAGCGGGCTGAGCTCCTACAATGAGCAGTTCTTC

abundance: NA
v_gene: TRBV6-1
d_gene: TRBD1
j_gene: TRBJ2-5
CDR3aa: CASRNRDRGGQETQYF
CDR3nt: TGTGCCAGCAGAAACCGGGACAGAGGCGGCCAAGAGACCCAGTACTTC

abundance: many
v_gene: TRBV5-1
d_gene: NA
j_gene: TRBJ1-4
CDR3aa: CASSRLLAEKLFF
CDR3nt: TGCGCCAGCAGCCGCCTGCTGGCCGAAAAACTGTTTTTT

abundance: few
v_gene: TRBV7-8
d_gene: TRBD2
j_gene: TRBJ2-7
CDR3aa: CASSLASGTDEQYF
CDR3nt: TGTGCCAGCAGCTTAGCTAGCGGGACGGACGAGCAGTACTTC

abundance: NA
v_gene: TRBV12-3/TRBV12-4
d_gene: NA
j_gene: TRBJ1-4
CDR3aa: CASSPGRVREKLFF
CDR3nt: TGTGCCAGCAGCCCCGGCAGGGTTCGTGAAAAACTGTTTTTT

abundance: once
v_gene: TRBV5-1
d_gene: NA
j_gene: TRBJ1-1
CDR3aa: CASSPVATEDLEAFF
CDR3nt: TGCGCCAGCAGCCCAGTCGCTACCGAAGATCTTGAAGCTTTCTTT

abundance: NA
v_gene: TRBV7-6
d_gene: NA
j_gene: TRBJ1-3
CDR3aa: CASSLGGGSGNTIYF
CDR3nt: TGTGCCAGCAGCTTAGGCGGGGGGTCTGGAAACACCATATATTTT

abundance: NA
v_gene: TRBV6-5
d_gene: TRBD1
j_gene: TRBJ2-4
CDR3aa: CASCYSTGTVGAKNIQYF
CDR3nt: TGTGCCAGCTGTTACTCGACCGGGACAGTTGGGGCCAAAAACATTCAGTACTTC

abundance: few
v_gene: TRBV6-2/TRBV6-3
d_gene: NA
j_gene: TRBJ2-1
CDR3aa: CASSYSGLSSYNEQFF
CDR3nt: TGTGCCAGCAGTTACTCTGGGCTCAGCTCCTACAATGAGCAGTTCTTC

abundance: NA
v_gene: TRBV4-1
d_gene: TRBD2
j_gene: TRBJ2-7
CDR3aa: CASSLGPGLTYEQYF
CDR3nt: TGCGCCAGCAGTCTAGGGCCGGGACTAACCTACGAGCAGTACTTC

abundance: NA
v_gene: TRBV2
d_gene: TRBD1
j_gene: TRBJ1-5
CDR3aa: CASSGDRGPSNRNQPQHF
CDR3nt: TGTGCCAGCAGTGGGGACAGGGGGCCAAGTAACAGGAATCAGCCCCAGCATTTT

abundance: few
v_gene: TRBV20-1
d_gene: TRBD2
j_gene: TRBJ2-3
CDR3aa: CSASGGLAGGPTSTDTQYF
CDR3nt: TGCAGTGCTAGTGGGGGACTAGCGGGGGGACCCACCAGCACAGATACGCAGTATTTT

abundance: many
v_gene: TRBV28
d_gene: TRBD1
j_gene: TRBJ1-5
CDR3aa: CASSLTQGNQPQHF
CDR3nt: TGTGCCAGCAGTTTAACACAGGGGAATCAGCCCCAGCATTTT

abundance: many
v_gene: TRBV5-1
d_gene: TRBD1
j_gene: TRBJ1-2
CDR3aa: CATVGTVYGYTF
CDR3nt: TGCGCCACCGTCGGGACAGTCTATGGCTACACCTTC

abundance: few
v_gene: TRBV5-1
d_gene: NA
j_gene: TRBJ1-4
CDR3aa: CASSLSGTPGEKLFF
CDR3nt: TGCGCCAGCAGCTTGTCTGGGACCCCCGGGGAAAAACTGTTTTTT

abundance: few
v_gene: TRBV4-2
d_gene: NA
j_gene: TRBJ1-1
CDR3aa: CASSQSSGAPHAEAFF
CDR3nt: TGTGCCAGCAGCCAGTCCTCAGGGGCCCCCCATGCTGAAGCTTTCTTT

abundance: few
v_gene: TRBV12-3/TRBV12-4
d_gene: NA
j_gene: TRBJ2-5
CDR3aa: CASSLGGVPWAQYF
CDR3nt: TGTGCCAGCAGTTTAGGTGGAGTACCGTGGGCCCAGTACTTC

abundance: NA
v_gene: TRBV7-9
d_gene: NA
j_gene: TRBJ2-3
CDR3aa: CASSSRGSDPTDTQYF
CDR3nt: TGTGCCAGCAGCTCCCGAGGGAGCGACCCCACAGATACGCAGTATTTT